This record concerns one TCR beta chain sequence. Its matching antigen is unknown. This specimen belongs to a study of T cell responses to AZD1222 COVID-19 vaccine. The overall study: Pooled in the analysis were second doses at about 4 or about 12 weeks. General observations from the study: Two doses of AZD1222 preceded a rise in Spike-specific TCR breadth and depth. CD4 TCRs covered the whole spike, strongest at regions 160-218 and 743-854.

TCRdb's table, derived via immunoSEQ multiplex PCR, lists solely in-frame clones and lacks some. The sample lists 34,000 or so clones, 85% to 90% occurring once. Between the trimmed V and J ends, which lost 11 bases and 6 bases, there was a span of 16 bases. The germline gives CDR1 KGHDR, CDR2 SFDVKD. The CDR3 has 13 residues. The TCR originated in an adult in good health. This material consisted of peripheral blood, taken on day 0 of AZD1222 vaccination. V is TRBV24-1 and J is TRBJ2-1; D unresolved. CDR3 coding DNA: TGTGCCATCTCGCAACAGCCGGCCAATGAGCAGTTCTTC. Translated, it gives CAISQQPANEQFF.